This TCR beta chain was recovered during a study of blood T cell repertoires in COVID-19. Study background: The samples span acute and convalescent COVID-19 from the United States, Italy and Spain.

The CDR3 consists of 15 residues. Germline V CDR1 and CDR2: SGHTA, FQGNSA. V shed 6 bases and J 4 bases; nucleotides not matched to a gene: 4. Authors' analysis steps: Researchers report that nucleated cell counts were estimated from reference gene primer amplification. Measured with immunoSEQ multiplex PCR; TCRdb has only the in-frame clones, and not every one. V and J calls and clone size follow that table, whereas D and trimming were derived from the DNA. The sample records roughly 87,000 clones, about 82% being singletons. The V call is TRBV7-2, the J call TRBJ2-1, with TRBD2 matching 12 bases. The receptor comes from a human donor in a cohort sampled during active COVID-19. The source material was peripheral blood. Written as DNA, the CDR3 is TGTGCCAGCAGGTCGACTAGCGGGGGATACAATGAGCAGTTCTTC. Translation gives CASRSTSGGYNEQFF.